The present T cell receptor beta chain was sequenced within a study of post-analysis software for immune sequencing data. Looking at the study overall: Relapsing-remitting, secondary progressive and progressive-relapsing forms of multiple sclerosis all featured among disease courses.

The germline V gene has CDR1 MNHNS and CDR2 SASEGT. Deletions cut 1 base from V and 3 bases from J, with 6 bases between. The CDR3 runs 13 residues. This clonotype was seen a few times. The antigen remains undetermined. Unique molecular identifiers were present in the TCR beta cDNA libraries. TCRdb used MiXCR to reprocess the PCR reads, holding one entry per CDR3 protein. The sample comprises about 540,000 distinct CDR3 sequences, about a third of which are singletons, and under 7% rests with the top ten. Regarding the study as a whole: Relative to controls, patients with multiple sclerosis showed significantly lower normalized Chao1 diversity. Among 5 or 6 TRBV segments more frequent in patients than controls were TRBV5-6, TRBV5-1 and TRBV20-1.

The sequenced material came from blood. This rearrangement joins TRBV6-1 to TRBJ2-5; D ambiguous. This TCR came from a girl aged 2-17 years with multiple sclerosis. CDR3 amino acids: CASSEDGEETQYF. In nucleotides, the CDR3 is TGTGCCAGCAGTGAAGATGGGGAAGAGACCCAGTACTTC.